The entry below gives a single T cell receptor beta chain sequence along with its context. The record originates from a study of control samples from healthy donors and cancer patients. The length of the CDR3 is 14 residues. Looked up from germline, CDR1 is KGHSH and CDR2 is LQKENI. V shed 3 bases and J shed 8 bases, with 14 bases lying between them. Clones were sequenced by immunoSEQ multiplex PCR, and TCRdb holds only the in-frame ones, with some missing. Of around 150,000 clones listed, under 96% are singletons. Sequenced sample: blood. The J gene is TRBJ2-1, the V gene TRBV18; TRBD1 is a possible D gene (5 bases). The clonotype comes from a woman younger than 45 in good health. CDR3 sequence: CASSPPGINDEQFF. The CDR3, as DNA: TGTGCCAGCTCACCCCCAGGGATTAACGATGAGCAGTTCTTC.